Described below is a single T cell receptor beta chain sequence and its context. It was with unique molecular identifiers that the TCRbeta library was prepared. TCRdb redid the calling of the PCR reads with MiXCR, one entry per CDR3 protein. Here the sample spans approximately 520,000 distinct CDR3 sequences, roughly an eighth being singletons. This sample is drawn from a study of T-cell reconstitution after alpha-beta-depleted transplantation in children. Germline lookup yields CDR1 KGHSH and CDR2 LQKENI. The length of the CDR3 is 14 residues. After removal of 2 bases from V and 6 bases from J, the junction contained 5 bases not matched to a gene.

The receptor was derived from a female patient between 2 and 15 years old who had a stem cell transplant for aplastic anemia, so the T cells may come from the graft donor. V usage is TRBV18 and J usage is TRBJ2-7; TRBD1 matches 9 bases. Here the sequenced sample was PBMCs, mostly from graft donor cells, taken 180 days after TCRalphabeta/CD19-depleted stem cell transplant. This chain's CDR3 is CASSPGTGIVEQYV. The CDR3 DNA is TGTGCCAGCTCACCAGGGACAGGGATAGTCGAGCAGTACGTC.